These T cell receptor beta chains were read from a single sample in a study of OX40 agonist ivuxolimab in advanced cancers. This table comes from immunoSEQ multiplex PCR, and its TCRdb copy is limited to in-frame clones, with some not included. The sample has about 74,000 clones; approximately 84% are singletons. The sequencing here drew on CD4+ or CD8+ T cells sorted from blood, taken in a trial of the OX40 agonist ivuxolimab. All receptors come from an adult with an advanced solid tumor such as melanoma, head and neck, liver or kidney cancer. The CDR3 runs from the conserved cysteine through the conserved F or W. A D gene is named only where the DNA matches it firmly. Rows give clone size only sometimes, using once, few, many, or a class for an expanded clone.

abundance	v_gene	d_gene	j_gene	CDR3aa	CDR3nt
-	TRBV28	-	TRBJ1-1	CASSLGARVTEAFF	TGTGCCAGCAGTCTGGGGGCCAGGGTCACTGAAGCTTTCTTT
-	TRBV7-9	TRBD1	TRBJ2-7	CASRPGTGGINEQYF	TGTGCCAGCAGACCCGGGACAGGGGGCATCAACGAGCAGTACTTC
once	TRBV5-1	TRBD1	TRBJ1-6	CASNKDPGTANSPLHF	TGCGCCAGCAATAAGGATCCCGGGACAGCAAATTCACCCCTCCACTTT
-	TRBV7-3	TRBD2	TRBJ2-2	CASSTRLALNTGELFF	TGTGCCAGCAGCACTCGACTAGCGCTGAACACCGGGGAGCTGTTTTTT
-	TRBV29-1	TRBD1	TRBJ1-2	CSATGGNGYTF	TGCAGCGCAACAGGGGGAAATGGCTACACCTTC
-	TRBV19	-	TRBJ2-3	CASSPRGGTDTQYF	TGTGCCAGTAGCCCTAGGGGAGGCACAGATACGCAGTATTTT
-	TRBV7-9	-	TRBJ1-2	CASSPNTELYGYTF	TGTGCCAGCAGCCCTAATACAGAACTCTATGGCTACACCTTC
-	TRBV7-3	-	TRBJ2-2	CASSLNGVGELFF	TGTGCCAGCAGCTTGAATGGTGTGGGGGAGCTGTTTTTT
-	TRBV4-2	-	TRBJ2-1	CASSQVVQDNEQFF	TGTGCCAGCAGCCAAGTCGTCCAAGACAATGAGCAGTTCTTC
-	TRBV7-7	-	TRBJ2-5	CASSLDRGRKETQYF	TGTGCCAGCAGCTTAGATCGGGGGAGGAAAGAGACCCAGTACTTC
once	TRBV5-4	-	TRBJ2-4	CASSARSKNIQYF	TGTGCCAGCAGCGCCAGATCCAAAAACATTCAGTACTTC
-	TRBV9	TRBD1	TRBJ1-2	CASSPTPGTGVYGYTF	TGTGCCAGCAGCCCAACCCCCGGGACAGGGGTCTATGGCTACACCTTC
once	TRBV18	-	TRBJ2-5	CASSPAEKETQYF	TGTGCCAGCTCACCAGCGGAGAAAGAGACCCAGTACTTC
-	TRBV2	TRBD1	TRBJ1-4	CASSEAGGSNEKLFF	TGTGCCAGCAGTGAGGCAGGGGGTTCAAATGAAAAACTGTTTTTT
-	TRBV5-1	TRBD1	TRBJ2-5	CASSLQGLQETQYF	TGCGCCAGCAGCCTACAGGGGCTGCAAGAGACCCAGTACTTC
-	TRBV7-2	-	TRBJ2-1	CASSLGAGYNEQFF	TGTGCCAGCAGCTTAGGGGCGGGGTACAATGAGCAGTTCTTC
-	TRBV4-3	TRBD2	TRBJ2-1	CASSQSGLTSGRNEQFF	TGCGCCAGCAGCCAATCCGGACTAACTAGCGGACGGAATGAGCAGTTCTTC
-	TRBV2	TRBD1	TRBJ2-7	CASSERTGGAYEQYF	TGTGCCAGCAGTGAGCGGACAGGGGGCGCCTACGAGCAGTACTTC
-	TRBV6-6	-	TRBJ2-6	CASSIQSSGANVLTF	TGTGCCAGCAGTATACAAAGCTCTGGGGCCAACGTCCTGACTTTC
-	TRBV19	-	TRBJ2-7	CASSIRGPSYEQYF	TGTGCCAGTAGTATACGGGGGCCCTCCTACGAGCAGTACTTC
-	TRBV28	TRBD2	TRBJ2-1	CASVPASGINEQFF	TGTGCCAGTGTGCCGGCTAGCGGGATCAATGAGCAGTTCTTC
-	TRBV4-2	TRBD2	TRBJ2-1	CASSQPLAGSLNEQFF	TGTGCCAGCAGCCAGCCCCTAGCGGGGAGCCTCAATGAGCAGTTCTTC
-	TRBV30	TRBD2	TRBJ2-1	CAYQLAGVFNEQFF	TGTGCCTATCAACTAGCGGGAGTATTTAATGAGCAGTTCTTC
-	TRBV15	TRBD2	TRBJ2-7	CATSREVAGAVEQYF	TGTGCCACCAGCAGAGAGGTAGCGGGAGCTGTCGAGCAGTACTTC
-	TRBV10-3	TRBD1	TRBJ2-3	CAISGARTGVSDTQYF	TGTGCCATCAGTGGGGCTCGGACAGGGGTGTCAGATACGCAGTATTTT
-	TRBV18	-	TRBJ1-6	CASSPRSERNSPLHF	TGTGCCAGCTCACCGCGTTCCGAGCGGAATTCACCCCTCCACTTT
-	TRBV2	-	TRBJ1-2	CASTPPRGGHYGYTF	TGTGCCAGCACTCCCCCTCGGGGGGGGCATTATGGCTACACCTTC
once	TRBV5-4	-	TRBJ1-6	CASSLAPNSPLHF	TGTGCCAGCAGCTTGGCTCCCAACTCACCCCTCCACTTT
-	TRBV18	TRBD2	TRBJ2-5	CASSPQREQETQYF	TGTGCCAGCTCACCCCAGCGGGAACAAGAGACCCAGTACTTC
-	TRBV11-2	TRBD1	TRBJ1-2	CASSFSGTGILPYGYTF	TGTGCCAGCAGCTTCTCCGGGACAGGGATTCTCCCCTATGGCTACACCTTC
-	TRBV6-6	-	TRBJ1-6	CASSLALGQINSPLHF	TGTGCCAGCAGCCTGGCATTAGGACAGATCAATTCACCCCTCCACTTT
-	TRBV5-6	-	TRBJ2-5	CASSTTQGAYQETQYF	TGTGCCAGCAGCACGACACAGGGAGCCTACCAAGAGACCCAGTACTTC
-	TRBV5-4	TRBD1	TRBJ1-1	CASSYPGGPQGYTEAFF	TGTGCCAGCAGCTACCCGGGGGGGCCACAGGGGTACACTGAAGCTTTCTTT
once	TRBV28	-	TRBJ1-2	CASGDPVHGYTF	TGTGCCAGCGGGGACCCAGTCCATGGCTACACCTTC
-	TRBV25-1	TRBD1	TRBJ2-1	CASSAVTGVYNEQFF	TGTGCCAGCAGTGCCGTGACAGGGGTCTACAATGAGCAGTTCTTC
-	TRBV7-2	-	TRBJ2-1	CASSLRGARNEQFF	TGTGCCAGCAGCTTACGCGGGGCCCGAAATGAGCAGTTCTTC
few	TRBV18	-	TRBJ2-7	CASSPAWNYEQYF	TGTGCCAGCTCACCAGCGTGGAACTACGAGCAGTACTTC
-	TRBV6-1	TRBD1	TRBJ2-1	CASSEEGAWFYNEQFF	TGTGCCAGCAGTGAAGAGGGGGCCTGGTTCTACAATGAGCAGTTCTTC
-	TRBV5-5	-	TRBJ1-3	CASSLGRQNRNTIYF	TGTGCCAGCAGCTTGGGGCGACAGAATCGAAACACCATATATTTT
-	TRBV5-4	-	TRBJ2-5	CASSKGQETQYF	TGTGCCAGCAGTAAGGGGCAAGAGACCCAGTACTTC